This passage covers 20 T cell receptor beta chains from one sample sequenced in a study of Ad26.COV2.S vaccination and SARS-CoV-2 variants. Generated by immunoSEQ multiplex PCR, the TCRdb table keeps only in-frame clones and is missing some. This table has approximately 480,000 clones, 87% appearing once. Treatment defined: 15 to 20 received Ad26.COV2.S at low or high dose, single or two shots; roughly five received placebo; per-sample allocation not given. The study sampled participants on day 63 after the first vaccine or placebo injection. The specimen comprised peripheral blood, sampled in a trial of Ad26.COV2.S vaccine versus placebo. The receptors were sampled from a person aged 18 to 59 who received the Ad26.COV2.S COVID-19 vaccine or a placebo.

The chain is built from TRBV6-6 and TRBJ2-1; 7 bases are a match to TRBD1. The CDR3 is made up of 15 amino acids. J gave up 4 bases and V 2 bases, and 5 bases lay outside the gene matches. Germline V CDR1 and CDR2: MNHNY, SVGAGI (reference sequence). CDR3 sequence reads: CASSYVGQSYNEQFF. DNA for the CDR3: TGTGCCAGCAGTTACGTGGGACAGTCGTACAATGAGCAGTTCTTC.

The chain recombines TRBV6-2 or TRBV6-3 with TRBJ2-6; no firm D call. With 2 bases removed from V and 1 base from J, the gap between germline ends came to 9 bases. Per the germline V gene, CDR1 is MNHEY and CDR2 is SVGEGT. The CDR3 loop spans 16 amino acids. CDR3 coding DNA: TGTGCCAGCAGTTACGGTCTGGGGTCTGGGGCCAACGTCCTGACTTTC. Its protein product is CASSYGLGSGANVLTF.

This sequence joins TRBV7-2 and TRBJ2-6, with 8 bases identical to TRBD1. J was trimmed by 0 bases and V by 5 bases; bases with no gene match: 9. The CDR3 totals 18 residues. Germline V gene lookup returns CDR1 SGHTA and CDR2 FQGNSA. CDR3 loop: CASSKLPGQASGANVLTF. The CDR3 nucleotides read TGTGCCAGCAGCAAGCTACCGGGACAGGCCTCTGGGGCCAACGTCCTGACTTTC.

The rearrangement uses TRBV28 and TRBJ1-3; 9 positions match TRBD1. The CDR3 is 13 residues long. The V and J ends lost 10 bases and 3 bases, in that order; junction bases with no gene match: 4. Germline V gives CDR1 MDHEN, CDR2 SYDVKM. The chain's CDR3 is CATTGGFGNTIYF. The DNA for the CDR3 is TGTGCCACCACAGGGGGCTTTGGAAACACCATATATTTT.

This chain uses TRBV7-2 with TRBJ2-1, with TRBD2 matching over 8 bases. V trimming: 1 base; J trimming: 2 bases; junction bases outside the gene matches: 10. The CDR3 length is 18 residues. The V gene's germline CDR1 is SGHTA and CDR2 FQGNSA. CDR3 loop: CASSLGARGGVAYNEQFF. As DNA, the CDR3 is TGTGCCAGCAGCTTAGGGGCCCGGGGGGGAGTGGCCTACAATGAGCAGTTCTTC.

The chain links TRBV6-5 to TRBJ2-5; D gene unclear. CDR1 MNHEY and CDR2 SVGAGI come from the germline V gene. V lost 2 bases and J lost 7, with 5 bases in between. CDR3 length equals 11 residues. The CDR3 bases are TGTGCCAGCAGTTACGTGGGGACCCAGTACTTC. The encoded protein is CASSYVGTQYF.

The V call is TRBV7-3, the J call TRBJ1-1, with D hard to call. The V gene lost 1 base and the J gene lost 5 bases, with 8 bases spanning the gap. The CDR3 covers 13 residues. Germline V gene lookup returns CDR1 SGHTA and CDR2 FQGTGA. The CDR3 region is CASSLRPGTEAFF. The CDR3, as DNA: TGTGCCAGCAGCTTAAGACCAGGTACTGAAGCTTTCTTT.

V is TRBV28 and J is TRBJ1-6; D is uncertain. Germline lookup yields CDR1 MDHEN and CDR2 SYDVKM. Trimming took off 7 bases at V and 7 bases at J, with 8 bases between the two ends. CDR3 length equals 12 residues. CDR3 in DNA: TGTGCCAGCACCCCGACCAATTCACCCCTCCACTTT. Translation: CASTPTNSPLHF.

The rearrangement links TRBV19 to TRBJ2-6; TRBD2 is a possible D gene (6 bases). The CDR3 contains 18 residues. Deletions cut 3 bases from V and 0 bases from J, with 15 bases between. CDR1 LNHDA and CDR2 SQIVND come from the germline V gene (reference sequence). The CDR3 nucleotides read TGTGCCAGTAGTATTAATTCCGGCGGGGCCTCTGGGGCCAACGTCCTGACTTTC. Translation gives CASSINSGGASGANVLTF.

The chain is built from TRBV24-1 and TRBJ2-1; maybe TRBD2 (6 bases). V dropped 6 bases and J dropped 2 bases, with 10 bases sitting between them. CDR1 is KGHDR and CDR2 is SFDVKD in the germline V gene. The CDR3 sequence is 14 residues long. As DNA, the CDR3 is TGTGCCACCAGTCGGCGGGGACCCTACAATGAGCAGTTCTTC. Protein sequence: CATSRRGPYNEQFF.

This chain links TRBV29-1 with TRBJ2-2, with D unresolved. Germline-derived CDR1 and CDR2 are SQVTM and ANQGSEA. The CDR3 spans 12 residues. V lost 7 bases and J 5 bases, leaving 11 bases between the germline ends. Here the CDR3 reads CSALPGTGELFF. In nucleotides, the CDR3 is TGCAGCGCCCTCCCTGGGACCGGGGAGCTGTTTTTT.

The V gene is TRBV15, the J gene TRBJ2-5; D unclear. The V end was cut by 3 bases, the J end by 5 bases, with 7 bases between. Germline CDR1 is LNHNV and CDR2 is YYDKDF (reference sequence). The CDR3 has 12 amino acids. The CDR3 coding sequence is TGTGCCACCAGCAGTGACACGGAGACCCAGTACTTC. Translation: CATSSDTETQYF.

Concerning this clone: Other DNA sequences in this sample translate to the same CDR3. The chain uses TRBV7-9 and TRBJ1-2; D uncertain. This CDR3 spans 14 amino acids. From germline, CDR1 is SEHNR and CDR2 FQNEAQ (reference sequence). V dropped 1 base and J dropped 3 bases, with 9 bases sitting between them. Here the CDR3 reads CASSLDGGDYGYTF. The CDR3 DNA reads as TGTGCCAGCAGCTTAGATGGCGGGGACTATGGCTACACCTTC.

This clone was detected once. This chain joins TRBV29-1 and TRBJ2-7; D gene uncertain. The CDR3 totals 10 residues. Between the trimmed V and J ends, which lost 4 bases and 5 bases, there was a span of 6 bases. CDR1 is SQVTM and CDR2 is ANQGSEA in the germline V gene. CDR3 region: CSVAEDEQYF. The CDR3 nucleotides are TGCAGCGTTGCGGAAGACGAGCAGTACTTC.

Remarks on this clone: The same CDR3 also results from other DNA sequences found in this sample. In DNA, the CDR3 is TGCAGCGTTGGGGGAACAGGGGATCAGCCCCAGCATTTT. This sequence encodes CSVGGTGDQPQHF. The V gene is TRBV29-1, the J gene TRBJ1-5, with 7 bases lining up with TRBD1. After removal of 4 bases from V and 5 bases from J, the junction contained 5 bases not matched to a gene. The CDR3 spans 13 residues. Germline V gives CDR1 SQVTM, CDR2 ANQGSEA.

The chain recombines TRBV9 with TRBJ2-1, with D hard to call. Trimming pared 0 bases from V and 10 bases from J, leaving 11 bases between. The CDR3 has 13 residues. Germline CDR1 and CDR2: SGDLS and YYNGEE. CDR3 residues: CASSVATVGEQFF. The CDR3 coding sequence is TGTGCCAGCAGCGTAGCTACGGTGGGGGAGCAGTTCTTC.

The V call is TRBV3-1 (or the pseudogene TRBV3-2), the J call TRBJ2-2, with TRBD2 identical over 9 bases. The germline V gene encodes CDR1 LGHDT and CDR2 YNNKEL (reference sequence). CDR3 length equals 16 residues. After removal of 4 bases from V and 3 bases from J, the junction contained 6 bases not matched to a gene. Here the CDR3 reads CASSPGTSSHTGELFF. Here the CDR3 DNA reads TGTGCCAGCAGCCCCGGGACTAGCTCGCACACCGGGGAGCTGTTTTTT.

The CDR3 nucleotides read TGTGCCAGCAGCCGACAGGGGTACTATGGCTACACCTTC. As protein: CASSRQGYYGYTF. J is TRBJ1-2 and V is TRBV27; 8 bases are shared with TRBD1. The V gene end was trimmed by 6 bases and the J gene end by 3 bases; junction bases not matched to a gene: 3. This CDR3 contains 13 residues. The germline CDR1 and CDR2 sequences are MNHEY and SMNVEV (reference sequence).

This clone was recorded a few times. The CDR3 is CASSAWTDLTLHF. In DNA, the CDR3 is TGTGCCAGCAGCGCCTGGACCGACCTAACCCTCCACTTT. The chain combines TRBV7-8 with TRBJ1-6, with no clear D. Germline CDR1 and CDR2: SGHVS and FQNEAQ. Trimming removed 5 bases from V and 14 bases from J, with 16 bases in between. CDR3 length: 13 residues.

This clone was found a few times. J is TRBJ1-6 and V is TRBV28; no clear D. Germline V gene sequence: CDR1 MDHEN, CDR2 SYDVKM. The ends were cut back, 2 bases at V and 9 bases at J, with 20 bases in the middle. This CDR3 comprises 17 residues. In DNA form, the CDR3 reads TGTGCCAGCAGTTTAACTGTCGGTGCCTCCCCCTCTTCACCCCTCCACTTT. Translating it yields CASSLTVGASPSSPLHF.